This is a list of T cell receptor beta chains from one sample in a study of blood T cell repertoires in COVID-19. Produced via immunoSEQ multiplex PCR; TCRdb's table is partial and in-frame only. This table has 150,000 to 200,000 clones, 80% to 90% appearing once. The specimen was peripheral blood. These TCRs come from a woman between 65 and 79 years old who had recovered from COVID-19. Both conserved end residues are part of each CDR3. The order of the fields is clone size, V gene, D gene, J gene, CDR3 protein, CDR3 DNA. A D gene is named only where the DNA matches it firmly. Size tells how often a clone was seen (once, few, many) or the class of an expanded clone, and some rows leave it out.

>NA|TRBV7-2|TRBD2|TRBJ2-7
CASSLTGASSGIPYEQYF
TGTGCCAGCAGCTTAACGGGAGCCTCTAGCGGGATACCCTACGAGCAGTACTTC
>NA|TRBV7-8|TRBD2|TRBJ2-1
CASSLAGAPWNEQFF
TGTGCCAGCAGCCTAGCGGGGGCCCCATGGAATGAGCAGTTCTTC
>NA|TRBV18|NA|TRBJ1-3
CASSPDSSGNTIYF
TGTGCCAGCTCACCGGACTCCTCTGGAAACACCATATATTTT
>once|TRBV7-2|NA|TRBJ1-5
CASSPSGNQPQHF
TGTGCCAGCAGCCCCTCGGGCAATCAGCCCCAGCATTTT
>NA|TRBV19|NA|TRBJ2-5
CASSIGGETQYF
TGTGCCAGTAGTATTGGGGGGGAGACCCAGTACTTC
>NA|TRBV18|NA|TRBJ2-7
CASSSRGAQTYEQYF
TGTGCCAGCTCATCCCGGGGGGCCCAGACCTACGAGCAGTACTTC
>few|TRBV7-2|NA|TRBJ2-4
CASSFQPGTRTTQYF
TGTGCCAGCAGCTTCCAGCCCGGGACGCGGACTACTCAGTACTTC
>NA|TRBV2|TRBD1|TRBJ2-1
CASRRDSPGDEQFF
TGTGCCAGCAGGAGGGACAGCCCCGGGGATGAGCAGTTCTTC
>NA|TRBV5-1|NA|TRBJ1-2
CASRPAAAYGYTF
TGCGCCAGCAGGCCCGCGGCGGCTTATGGCTACACCTTC
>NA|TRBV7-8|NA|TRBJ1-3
CASSLVGTGNTIYF
TGTGCCAGCAGCTTAGTGGGCACCGGAAACACCATATATTTT
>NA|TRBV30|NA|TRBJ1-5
CAWMGRGGQPQHF
TGTGCCTGGATGGGCAGGGGCGGTCAGCCCCAGCATTTT
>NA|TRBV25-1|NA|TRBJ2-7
CASSGRTVPYEQYF
TGTGCCAGCAGTGGCCGGACAGTTCCCTACGAGCAGTACTTC
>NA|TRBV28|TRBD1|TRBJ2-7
CASSLFGTGVYEQYF
TGTGCCAGCAGTTTATTTGGAACAGGGGTTTACGAGCAGTACTTC
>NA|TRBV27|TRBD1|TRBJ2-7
CASSLSIRGQGPSYEQYF
TGTGCCAGCAGTTTATCGATAAGGGGACAGGGGCCCTCCTACGAGCAGTACTTC
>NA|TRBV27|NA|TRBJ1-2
CASSPTHLRQAYGYTF
TGTGCCAGCAGTCCCACCCATCTACGACAGGCCTATGGCTACACCTTC
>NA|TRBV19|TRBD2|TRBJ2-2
CASSPAGANTGELFF
TGTGCCAGTAGTCCGGCGGGAGCCAACACCGGGGAGCTGTTTTTT
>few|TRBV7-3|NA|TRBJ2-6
CASGLAGANVLTF
TGTGCCAGCGGACTGGCTGGGGCCAACGTCCTGACTTTC
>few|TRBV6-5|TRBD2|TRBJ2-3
CASRAGGTDTQYF
TGTGCCAGCAGGGCGGGGGGCACAGATACGCAGTATTTT
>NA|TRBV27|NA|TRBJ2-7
CASSLWAGAVGEQYF
TGTGCCAGCAGTTTGTGGGCAGGGGCGGTCGGCGAGCAGTACTTC
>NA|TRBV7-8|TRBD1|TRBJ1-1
CASSPPDRPRWGNTEAFF
TGTGCCAGCAGCCCTCCGGACAGGCCACGGTGGGGAAACACTGAAGCTTTCTTT
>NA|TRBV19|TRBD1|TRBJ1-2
CASTSPATGAPFGGGYTF
TGTGCCAGTACCTCCCCCGCGACAGGGGCCCCCTTCGGGGGGGGCTACACCTTC
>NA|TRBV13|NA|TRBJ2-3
CASSLSLAGFLGYSDTQYF
TGTGCCAGCAGCTTAAGTTTGGCAGGGTTTTTAGGCTACTCGGATACGCAGTATTTT
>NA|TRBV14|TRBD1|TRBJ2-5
CASSPRGLIQETQYF
TGTGCCAGCAGCCCCAGGGGGCTGATCCAAGAGACCCAGTACTTC
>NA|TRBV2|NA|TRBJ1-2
CASSVDRNYGYTF
TGTGCCAGCAGTGTAGACAGAAACTATGGCTACACCTTC
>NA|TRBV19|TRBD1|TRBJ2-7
CASSINDRAYEQYF
TGTGCCAGTAGTATCAACGACAGGGCCTACGAGCAGTACTTC
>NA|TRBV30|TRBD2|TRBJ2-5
CAWTRGGKETQYF
TGTGCCTGGACCCGGGGGGGCAAAGAGACCCAGTACTTC
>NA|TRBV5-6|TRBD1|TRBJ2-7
CASLGRTGGDYEQYF
TGTGCCAGCCTGGGGCGGACAGGGGGGGACTACGAGCAGTACTTC
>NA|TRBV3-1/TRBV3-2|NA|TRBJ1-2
CASSPYAQGGYGYTF
TGTGCCAGCAGCCCATATGCCCAGGGTGGCTATGGCTACACCTTC
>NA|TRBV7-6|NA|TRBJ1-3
CASSLVGSGHSGNTIYF
TGTGCCAGCAGCTTAGTTGGGTCAGGGCACTCTGGAAACACCATATATTTT